The 32 T cell receptor beta chains in this list originate from one sample, sequenced in a study of long-term antiretroviral therapy in people with HIV. They ran version v3.0 of the immunoSEQ assay at survey level. Assay: immunoSEQ multiplex PCR; the TCRdb copy retains only in-frame clones and omits some. The table lists roughly 33,000 clones, over 65% of them singletons, with less than 9% in the top ten. The sequencing used unsorted PBMCs, collected 2 years after starting antiretroviral therapy. The receptors were gathered from a woman in her 50s with HIV.

J is TRBJ2-1 and V is TRBV18; D assignment may be TRBD1 or TRBD2 (5 bases each). This CDR3 contains 11 residues. The ends were cut back, 2 bases at V and 13 bases at J, with 9 bases in the middle. From germline, CDR1 is KGHSH and CDR2 LQKENI. For the CDR3, the DNA is TGTGCCAGCTCACCAGGGACCGACCAGTTCTTC. Translated: CASSPGTDQFF. Supplemented by reference TRBV18 and TRBJ2-1, the full variable domain reads NAGVMQNPRHLVRRRGQEARLRCSPMKGHSHVYWYRQLPEEGLKFMVYLQKENIIDESGMPKERFSAEFPKEGPSILRIQQVVRGDSAAYFCASSPGTDQFFGPGTRLTVL.

The chain recombines TRBV6-5 with TRBJ2-7; 9 positions match TRBD1. The CDR3 covers 13 residues. The trim removed 6 bases at V and 7 bases at J, leaving 7 bases unmatched. Germline CDR1 reads MNHEY; CDR2 reads SVGAGI. The CDR3 sequence is CASSPGQGREQYV. The CDR3 bases are TGTGCCAGCAGCCCCGGACAGGGGAGGGAGCAGTACGTC.

The genes are TRBV5-1 and TRBJ1-4; weak D call: TRBD1 (5 bases). Looked up from germline, CDR1 is SGHRS and CDR2 is YFSETQ. The CDR3 runs 14 residues. Trimming stripped 4 bases from V and 4 bases from J, with 11 bases between. Here the CDR3 reads CASSLGPINEKLFF. In nucleotides, the CDR3 is TGCGCCAGCAGCCTGGGACCGATTAATGAAAAACTGTTTTTT.

The V and J genes are TRBV19 and TRBJ1-2; a possible D gene is TRBD1 (5 bases). V dropped 6 bases and J dropped 8 bases, with 16 bases sitting between them. There are 13 residues in the CDR3. The germline V gene encodes CDR1 LNHDA and CDR2 SQIVND (reference sequence). The CDR3 DNA follows: TGTGCCAGTAGCGACAGAGCAAATAGCGGCTACACCTTC. It specifies CASSDRANSGYTF.

In nucleotides, the CDR3 is TGTGCCAGCAGTTTCAAGGGGACGGACACTGAAGCTTTCTTT. As protein: CASSFKGTDTEAFF. This chain connects TRBV6-5 to TRBJ1-1, with D tentatively TRBD1 (5 bases). Germline assignment: CDR1 MNHEY and CDR2 SVGAGI. This CDR3 spans 14 amino acids. Trimming shortened V by 4 bases and J by 3 bases, and 12 bases separated the two germline ends.

The rearrangement uses TRBV7-9 and TRBJ2-1; D gene ambiguous. The CDR3 is 13 amino acids. With 1 base removed from V and 4 bases from J, the gap between germline ends came to 5 bases. The germline V gene has CDR1 SEHNR and CDR2 FQNEAQ (reference sequence). CDR3 sequence reads: CASSLVSYNEQFF. The CDR3, as DNA: TGTGCCAGCAGCTTAGTTTCGTACAATGAGCAGTTCTTC.

The chain uses TRBV4-2 and TRBJ1-2; TRBD1 matches 7 bases. The junction had 7 bases not matched to a gene; V was cut back by 2 bases and J by 7 bases. Germline V gene data show CDR1 as LGHNA and CDR2 as YNFKEQ. The CDR3 is made up of 14 amino acids. In DNA form, the CDR3 reads TGTGCCAGCAGCCAACCACGGACAGGCTTTGGCTACACCTTC. Translating gives CASSQPRTGFGYTF.

V gene TRBV30 combines with J gene TRBJ2-1; 9 nucleotides align to TRBD1. Trimming cost V 5 bases and J 4 bases; bases outside gene matches: 9. There are 15 residues in the CDR3. Germline V gene sequence: CDR1 GTSNPN, CDR2 SVGIG (reference sequence). CDR3 sequence: CAWALHRGPYNEQFF. As DNA, the CDR3 is TGTGCCTGGGCGTTACACAGGGGGCCTTACAATGAGCAGTTCTTC. The full variable domain, completed using reference TRBV30 and TRBJ2-1, is SQTIHQWPATLVQPVGSPLSLECTVEGTSNPNLYWYRQAAGRGLQLLFYSVGIGQISSEVPQNLSASRPQDRQFILSSKKLLLSDSGFYLCAWALHRGPYNEQFFGPGTRLTVL.

The sample holds a few counts of this clone. The genes are TRBV5-1 and TRBJ1-1; D gene ambiguous. The germline V gene has CDR1 SGHRS and CDR2 YFSETQ. V dropped 0 bases and J dropped 0 bases, with 3 bases sitting between them. The CDR3 totals 13 residues. The CDR3 protein is CASSLGMNTEAFF. The CDR3 coding sequence is TGCGCCAGCAGCTTGGGTATGAACACTGAAGCTTTCTTT.

The V gene is TRBV10-3, the J gene TRBJ1-1; D ambiguous. V lost 0 bases and J 5 bases, leaving 13 bases between the germline ends. The germline CDR1 and CDR2 sequences are ENHRY and SYGVKD. The length of the CDR3 is 15 residues. The CDR3, as DNA: TGTGCCATCAGTGAGTCGGAGGGTGGTGGGACTGAAGCTTTCTTT. It translates to CAISESEGGGTEAFF.

The J gene is TRBJ2-5, the V gene TRBV7-8; TRBD1 matches 10 bases. Germline V gene data show CDR1 as SGHVS and CDR2 as FQNEAQ. The CDR3 is made up of 16 amino acids. The junction had 6 bases not matched to a gene; V was cut back by 2 bases and J by 3 bases. The CDR3 spells CASSLLRQGAEETQYF. The CDR3 coding sequence is TGTGCCAGCAGCTTACTCCGACAGGGGGCGGAAGAGACCCAGTACTTC.

The V and J genes are TRBV11-1 and TRBJ2-3; 14 positions agree with TRBD2. Germline V CDR1 and CDR2: SGHAT, FQDESV (reference sequence). The CDR3 has 17 amino acids. Trimming at V came to 5 bases and at J to 5 bases, leaving 9 bases not matched to a gene. In DNA form, the CDR3 reads TGTGCCAGCAGCCCCTGGACTAGCGGGGGGAAGGTAGATACGCAGTATTTT. It is translated as CASSPWTSGGKVDTQYF.

The chain couples TRBV10-2 to TRBJ2-7; 11 nucleotides agree with TRBD1. The trim removed 2 bases at V and 4 bases at J, leaving 4 bases unmatched. CDR1 is WSHSY, CDR2 SAAADI, per germline. The CDR3 is made up of 15 amino acids. The CDR3 is CASSEKGTGGYEQYV. DNA for the CDR3: TGCGCCAGCAGTGAGAAGGGGACAGGGGGTTACGAGCAGTACGTC.

The chain combines TRBV11-1 with TRBJ2-7; D unresolved. Trimming took off 5 bases at V and 4 bases at J, with 18 bases between the two ends. There are 15 residues in the CDR3. From germline, CDR1 is SGHAT and CDR2 FQDESV (reference sequence). CDR3 in amino acids: CASSQASDGDYEQYF. The CDR3 DNA reads TGTGCCAGCAGCCAGGCTTCCGACGGAGATTACGAGCAGTACTTC. The full variable domain, completed using reference TRBV11-1 and TRBJ2-7, is EAEVAQSPRYKITEKSQAVAFWCDPISGHATLYWYRQILGQGPELLVQFQDESVVDDSQLPKDRFSAERLKGVDSTLKIQPAELGDSAMYLCASSQASDGDYEQYFGPGTRLTVT.

The V call is TRBV9, the J call TRBJ2-3; no clear D gene. CDR1 is SGDLS, CDR2 YYNGEE, per germline. Trimming removed 0 bases at V and 9 bases at J, with 14 bases between. The CDR3 runs 14 residues. CDR3 loop: CASSVDFATQTQYF. The CDR3 nucleotides are TGTGCCAGCAGCGTAGACTTTGCGACGCAGACGCAGTATTTT.

Regarding this clone: The sample has other DNA sequences that encode this CDR3 too. This CDR3 reads CASSSGTGNYNEQFF. The CDR3 coding sequence is TGCGCCAGCAGCTCCGGGACAGGGAACTACAATGAGCAGTTCTTC. V is TRBV5-1 and J is TRBJ2-1; 9 bases map to TRBD1. Germline-derived CDR1 and CDR2 are SGHRS and YFSETQ. The CDR3 has 15 amino acids. Trimming removed 3 bases from V and 3 bases from J; junction bases left unmatched: 4.

The rearrangement joins TRBV27 to TRBJ2-7; D not certain. This CDR3 has 10 residues. Trimming left V 9 bases short and J 4 bases short, with 7 bases between. CDR1 is MNHEY, CDR2 SMNVEV, per germline (reference sequence). The CDR3 DNA reads TGTGCCAGGGGTATGTACGAGCAGTACTTC. Its translation is CARGMYEQYF.

The chain uses TRBV7-9 and TRBJ1-4, with D perhaps TRBD1 (6 bases). The CDR3 is 15 amino acids. CDR1 and CDR2 from the germline V gene are SEHNR and FQNEAQ (reference sequence). With 1 base removed from V and 3 bases from J, the gap between germline ends came to 9 bases. This CDR3 is CASSLVSGANEKLFF. CDR3 sequence (DNA): TGTGCCAGCAGCTTAGTATCAGGGGCTAATGAAAAACTGTTTTTT.

V gene TRBV21-1 combines with J gene TRBJ2-7. TRBV21-1 is labeled a pseudogene. The CDR3 length is 15 residues. CDR3 amino acids: CASSFYGRNIHEQYF. CDR3 nucleotide sequence: TGTGCCAGCAGCTTTTACGGACGGAATATCCACGAGCAGTACTTC.

The chain uses TRBV27 and TRBJ1-2; D possibly corresponds to TRBD1 (6 bases). CDR1 is MNHEY and CDR2 is SMNVEV in the germline V gene (reference sequence). V lost 6 bases and J 1 base, leaving 21 bases between the germline ends. The CDR3 is made up of 17 amino acids. The CDR3 coding sequence is TGTGCCAGCAGAGCAGGGACCCAGGGGACGGGTAACTATGGCTACACCTTC. Amino acid sequence: CASRAGTQGTGNYGYTF.

The V call is TRBV29-1, the J call TRBJ1-1; 7 bases map to TRBD1. CDR3 length: 16 residues. Per germline, CDR1 SQVTM and CDR2 ANQGSEA. Unmatched junction bases numbered 17, after V lost 6 bases and J lost 4 bases. CDR3 DNA sequence: TGCAGCGTCGAGTCCCCTAACAGGGGCGCAAGCACTGAAGCTTTCTTT. Translation: CSVESPNRGASTEAFF.

Only a few counts were recorded for this clone. The chain carries TRBV9 and TRBJ1-6; D remains unclear. The CDR3 loop spans 15 amino acids. Trimming took off 0 bases at V and 10 bases at J, with 14 bases between the two ends. Looked up from germline, CDR1 is SGDLS and CDR2 is YYNGEE. CDR3 DNA sequence: TGTGCCAGCAGCGTAGAGGATCGGGCGGACTCACCCCTCCACTTT. Translating gives CASSVEDRADSPLHF.

Of note for this clone: Distinct nucleotide sequences in the sample also encode this CDR3. J is TRBJ1-1 and V is TRBV7-9; TRBD1 is a possible D gene (5 bases). Germline CDR1 SEHNR, CDR2 FQNEAQ (reference sequence). The V gene lost 1 base and the J gene lost 9 bases, with 12 bases spanning the gap. CDR3 length: 13 amino acids. This chain's CDR3 is CASSLGGGGKAFF. The CDR3 DNA reads as TGTGCCAGCAGCTTAGGGGGGGGTGGGAAAGCTTTCTTT. Complete variable domain (other parts from reference TRBV7-9 and TRBJ1-1): DTGVSQNPRHKITKRGQNVTFRCDPISEHNRLYWYRQTLGQGPEFLTYFQNEAQLEKSRLLSDRFSAERPKGSFSTLEIQRTEQGDSAMYLCASSLGGGGKAFFGQGTRLTVV.

The gene calls are TRBV7-9 and TRBJ2-7, with 8 positions matching TRBD1. This CDR3 is built from 15 residues. V was pared by 5 bases and J by 1 base, with 7 bases of the junction left unmatched. CDR1 and CDR2 from the germline V gene are SEHNR and FQNEAQ (reference sequence). The CDR3 nucleotides are TGTGCCAGCAGCCGGGGACAGGACTTTTCCTACGAGCAGTACGTC. Its translation: CASSRGQDFSYEQYV.

V and J are TRBV12-5 and TRBJ1-1; possibly TRBD1 for D (6 bases). CDR1 is LGHNT and CDR2 is FRNRAP in the germline V gene. Trimming took 1 base from V and 9 from J, leaving 12 bases between them. The length of the CDR3 is 13 residues. The CDR3 protein is CASGLANRGKAFF. The CDR3 DNA reads TGTGCTAGTGGTTTGGCCAATAGGGGGAAAGCTTTCTTT.

The chain recombines TRBV5-1 with TRBJ2-1; the D gene is possibly TRBD1 (5 bases). CDR1 SGHRS and CDR2 YFSETQ come from the germline V gene. There are 13 residues in the CDR3. The V gene lost 2 bases and the J gene lost 10 bases, with 13 bases spanning the gap. CDR3 DNA sequence: TGCGCCAGCAGCTTCAGGGAACGGTGGGAGCAGTTCTTC. Its protein is CASSFRERWEQFF.

This chain joins TRBV20-1 and TRBJ2-1; D is undetermined. Per germline, CDR1 DFQATT and CDR2 SNEGSKA (reference sequence). The CDR3 length is 9 residues. CDR3 sequence reads: CSVYNEQFF. The CDR3, as DNA: TGCAGCGTATACAATGAGCAGTTCTTC.

The chain is built from TRBV2 and TRBJ2-2; 7 nucleotides match TRBD1. Germline V gene lookup returns CDR1 SNHLY and CDR2 FYNNEI. The CDR3 is 14 residues long. V was pared by 6 bases and J by 4 bases, with 5 bases of the junction left unmatched. The CDR3 sequence: CASSLRDSTGELFF. Written as DNA, the CDR3 is TGTGCCAGCAGCCTCCGGGACAGCACCGGGGAGCTGTTTTTT.

The chain employs TRBV19 and TRBJ2-7; TRBD2 might be the D (5 bases). The CDR3 has 15 residues. CDR1 and CDR2 (germline): LNHDA, SQIVND (reference sequence). With 3 bases removed from V and 2 bases from J, the gap between germline ends came to 14 bases. The CDR3 region is CASSIGRTGAYEQYF. CDR3 nucleotide sequence: TGTGCCAGTAGTATTGGCCGGACCGGGGCCTACGAGCAGTACTTC.

The CDR3 nucleotides read TGTGCCAGCAGCCCCGGACGGAATGAAAAACTGTTTTTT. This codes for CASSPGRNEKLFF. The chain links TRBV7-6 to TRBJ1-4; D not resolved. Trimming left V 5 bases short and J 5 bases short, with 9 bases between. CDR1 SGHVS and CDR2 FNYEAQ come from the germline V gene. The CDR3 has 13 amino acids.

The chain employs TRBV9 and TRBJ1-1; 10 bases match TRBD1. Germline values: CDR1 SGDLS, CDR2 YYNGEE. The CDR3 is 15 residues long. The junction had 5 bases not matched to a gene; V was cut back by 3 bases and J by 3 bases. The CDR3: CASSAGTGAYTEAFF. The CDR3 DNA reads as TGTGCCAGCAGCGCCGGGACAGGGGCGTACACTGAAGCTTTCTTT.

J is TRBJ1-4 and V is TRBV5-5; 8 positions match TRBD1. Germline loops: CDR1 SGHKS, CDR2 YYEKEE (reference sequence). This CDR3 region has 15 residues. V shed 0 bases, J shed 6 bases, and the junction held 4 bases outside the gene matches. The DNA of the CDR3 is TGTGCCAGCAGCTTGGTTCTGACAGGGGATGAAAAACTGTTTTTT. This gives the protein CASSLVLTGDEKLFF.